The entry below describes one T cell receptor beta chain. What it binds is not known. Unique molecular identifiers were present on the cDNA, and a universal primer site came from template switching. TCRdb processed the 5' RACE reads anew with MiXCR; each CDR3 protein has one entry. The repertoire holds approximately 410,000 distinct CDR3 sequences, under 20% seen once, with more than 10% in the top ten. In germline, CDR1 is SGHKS, CDR2 YYEKEE (reference sequence). This CDR3 has 15 residues. Trimming took off 2 bases at V and 0 bases at J, with 9 bases between the two ends. This record belongs to a study of identical twins. Study-level points and caveats: Twins shared beta out-of-frame sequences in excess, but this excess was weaker.

Healthy Caucasian donors formed the entire cohort. This sequence originates from a man aged 50-60 years in good health. The sample was naive T cells sorted from blood. The chain combines TRBV5-5 with TRBJ2-1; no reliable D call. CDR3 sequence reads: CASSFDSSSYNEQFF. CDR3 nucleotide sequence: TGTGCCAGCAGCTTTGACTCGAGCTCCTACAATGAGCAGTTCTTC.